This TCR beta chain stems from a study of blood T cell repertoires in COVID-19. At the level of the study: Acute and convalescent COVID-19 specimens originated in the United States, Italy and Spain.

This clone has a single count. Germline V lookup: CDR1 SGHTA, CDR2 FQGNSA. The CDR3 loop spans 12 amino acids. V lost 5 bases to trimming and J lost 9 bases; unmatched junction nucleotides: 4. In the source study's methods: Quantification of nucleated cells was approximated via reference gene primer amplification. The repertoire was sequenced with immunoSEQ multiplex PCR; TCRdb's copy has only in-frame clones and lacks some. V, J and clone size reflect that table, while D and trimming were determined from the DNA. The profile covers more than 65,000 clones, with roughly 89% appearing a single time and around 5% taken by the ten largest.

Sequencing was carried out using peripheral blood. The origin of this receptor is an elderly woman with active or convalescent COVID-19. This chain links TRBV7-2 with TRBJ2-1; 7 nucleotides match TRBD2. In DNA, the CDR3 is TGTGCCAGCAGCCGGGGGGTTAGTGAGCAGTTCTTC. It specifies CASSRGVSEQFF.